This T cell receptor (beta chain) appears in the sequencing data of a study of blood T cell repertoires in COVID-19. About the study: Both acute and convalescent COVID-19 samples were obtained from the United States, Italy and Spain. Sources were T cells, B-cell-depleted T cells, or PBMCs; the material itself was cDNA or gDNA.

In the study's own analysis: Reference gene primer amplification in the assay estimated nucleated cell counts. Method: immunoSEQ multiplex PCR; TCRdb's copy keeps in-frame clones and lacks some. The V and J calls and clone size come from that table; D and trimming were worked out from the DNA. In the table there are under 85,000 clones, 70% to 90% of which are singletons. The sequenced sample was peripheral blood. This TCR was recovered from a woman at least 80 years old with active or convalescent COVID-19.

CDR3 region: CASSPASGGADEQFF. The DNA for the CDR3 is TGCGCCAGCAGCCCAGCTAGCGGGGGGGCCGATGAGCAGTTCTTC. The chain is built from TRBV5-1 and TRBJ2-1, with 12 bases identical to TRBD2. V trimming: 4 bases; J trimming: 8 bases; junction bases outside the gene matches: 7. The CDR3 runs 15 residues. Germline V gives CDR1 SGHRS, CDR2 YFSETQ.